The entry that follows covers one T cell receptor (beta chain) sequence. TCR beta cDNA was made from approximately 540 ng total RNA with a constant-region primer. Employing slightly modified ARM-PCR, three nested multiplex PCR rounds were run, and these gave rise to the TCR beta libraries. TRBV1-TRBV30 forward primers paired with a C-beta reverse primer drove the first two PCR rounds, about 10 cycles each. Each CDR3 protein gets one entry after TCRdb re-called the multiplex PCR reads with MiXCR. The table lists over 250,000 distinct CDR3 sequences, around three fifths of them singletons, with over 15% in the top ten. The V gene's germline CDR1 is SQVTM and CDR2 ANQGSEA. After removal of 7 bases from V and 7 bases from J, the junction contained 4 bases not matched to a gene. This CDR3 is 11 amino acids long. The sample originates from a study of tumor-infiltrating lymphocytes in primary liver carcinoma. Study-wide context: Primary liver carcinoma in the patients was surgically resected.

Blood RNA was derived from unsorted whole blood, and germline DNA was extracted too. Chronic HBV infection, which was untreated, was present in the patients. Sequenced sample: peripheral blood. This TCR was sampled from a woman under 40 with primary liver carcinoma and hepatitis B virus infection. The chain is built from TRBV29-1 and TRBJ2-4; TRBD2 agrees at 7 bases. CDR3 sequence: CSGIGGNIQYF. The DNA of the CDR3 is TGCAGCGGGATCGGGGGGAACATTCAGTACTTC.